This TCR beta chain was recorded in a study of T cell repertoires in cytomegalovirus infection (dated by TCRdb to between 2018 and 2021). Regarding the research as a whole: The peptide stimulations were aimed at well-studied HLA-B-restricted epitopes as well as recently identified HLA-C-restricted CMV epitopes, whose presentation resists viral immunomodulation. Donor HLA type was relevant to the analysis, as public TCR beta signatures indicated carriage of CMV infection together with the matching HLA type. On the study overall, not on this receptor specifically: The ex vivo response was dominated by HLA-C-restricted CMV-specific TCR beta clonotypes, which also provided the single most frequent clonotype in two of eight donors. Carriers of CMV infection plus the relevant HLA type were discriminated by the cumulative frequency of public TCR beta family members in the study cohort and in an independent roughly 380-donor cohort.

Sample treatment or condition, as interpreted from the label and publication: in vitro stimulation with specific CMV peptide epitopes to enrich CMV-specific T cells. V is clipped by 2 bases and J by 0 bases, and the sequence between their germline boundaries is 11 bases long. The CDR3 has 16 amino acids, counting the end cysteine and phenylalanine. Only CDR3 DNA is held: 48 bases, read in frame from base 1. Via the germline V gene, CDR1 is MGHRA and CDR2 YSYEKL. Instrument on record: Illumina HiSeq 1500. TCRdb applied fastp at Q25 and MiXCR to the public reads, then kept only in-frame beta chains. CDR3 protein sequences are deduplicated, and each keeps its most common genes and DNA. The sample yields about 83,000 distinct CDR3 sequences; less than 30% were counted once. Jointly, the top ten make up 65% to 75% of the sample. This clonotype was recorded many times. It lacks a known antigen. Base qualities are not at hand, and no much larger clone is one base apart.

In this chain, TRBV4-1 is recombined with TRBJ2-1; no D gene can be assigned with confidence. The receptor was derived from a human donor in good health (CMV status not recorded). Some clones in this sample may be carry-over from other donors' samples. The sample here was CD8+ T cells from cultured PBMCs, taken from culture after CMV antigen stimulation. The CDR3 protein is CASSQLGTTSYNEQFF. In nucleotides, the sequence is TGCGCCAGCAGCCAATTGGGAACTACCTCCTACAATGAGCAGTTCTTC.